The present T cell receptor beta chain was sequenced within a study of blood T cell repertoires in COVID-19. About the study: Researchers got acute and convalescent COVID-19 samples from the United States, Italy and Spain. PBMCs, B-cell-depleted T cells, or T cells provided the cDNA or gDNA that made up the material.

Germline V gives CDR1 SGHDT, CDR2 YYEEEE. The CDR3 extends over 16 amino acids. Trimming at V came to 4 bases and at J to 6 bases, leaving 13 bases not matched to a gene. This clone has only one observation. The table came from immunoSEQ multiplex PCR; TCRdb's copy has only in-frame clones and leaves some out. The sample holds over 25,000 clones, roughly 89% seen once. The chain employs TRBV5-6 and TRBJ2-7, with 10 positions matching TRBD2. The TCR was taken from a man between 65 and 85 years old with active COVID-19. The sequenced sample consisted of peripheral blood. CDR3 protein: CASSRYGQEREGEQYF. The CDR3 region has the DNA TGTGCCAGCAGCCGATACGGACAGGAGCGGGAGGGCGAGCAGTACTTC. The full variable domain, in which reference TRBV5-6 and TRBJ2-7 provide the parts outside the CDR3, is DAGVTQSPTHLIKTRGQQVTLRCSPKSGHDTVSWYQQALGQGPQFIFQYYEEEERQRGNFPDRFSGHQFPNYSSELNVNALLLGDSALYLCASSRYGQEREGEQYFGPGTRLTVT.